This T cell receptor (beta chain) came from a study of early T cells in non-severe SARS-CoV-2 infection. The trim removed 4 bases at V and 9 bases at J, leaving 11 bases unmatched. The CDR3 sequence is 15 residues long. Germline CDR1 and CDR2: SGHAT and FQDESV (reference sequence). The library protocol tagged individual cDNA molecules with unique molecular identifiers. TCRdb recomputed calls from the 5' RACE reads with MiXCR, one row per CDR3 protein. Altogether under 35,000 distinct CDR3 sequences are present, 9.5% to 10% being singletons, with the ten largest covering roughly an eighth. V usage is TRBV11-1 and J usage is TRBJ2-1, with 8 bases identical to TRBD1. What was sequenced was whole blood. The sequence was obtained from an adult who was a healthcare worker with PCR-confirmed SARS-CoV-2 infection or an uninfected control (not recorded which). The CDR3 DNA reads TGTGCCAGCAGCTCAATCGTCCAGGGGGCTATTGAGCAGTTCTTC. It is translated as CASSSIVQGAIEQFF. Using reference TRBV11-1 and TRBJ2-1 for the parts outside the CDR3, the full variable domain is EAEVAQSPRYKITEKSQAVAFWCDPISGHATLYWYRQILGQGPELLVQFQDESVVDDSQLPKDRFSAERLKGVDSTLKIQPAELGDSAMYLCASSSIVQGAIEQFFGPGTRLTVL.